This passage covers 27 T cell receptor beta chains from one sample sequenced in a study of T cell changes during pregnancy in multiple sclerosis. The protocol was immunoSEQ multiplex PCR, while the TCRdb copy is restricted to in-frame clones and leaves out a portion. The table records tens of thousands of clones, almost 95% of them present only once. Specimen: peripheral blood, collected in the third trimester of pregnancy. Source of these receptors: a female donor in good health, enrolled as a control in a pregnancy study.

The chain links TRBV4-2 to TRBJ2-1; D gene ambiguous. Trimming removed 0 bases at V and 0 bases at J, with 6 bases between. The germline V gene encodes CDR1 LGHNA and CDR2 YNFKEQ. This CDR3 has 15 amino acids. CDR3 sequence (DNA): TGTGCCAGCAGCCAAGAACTACCCTCCTACAATGAGCAGTTCTTC. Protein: CASSQELPSYNEQFF.

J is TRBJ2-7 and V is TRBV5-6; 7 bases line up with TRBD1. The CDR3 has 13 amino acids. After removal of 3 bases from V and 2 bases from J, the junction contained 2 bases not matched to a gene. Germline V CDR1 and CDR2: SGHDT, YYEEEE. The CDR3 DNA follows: TGTGCCAGCAGCTCGACAGGGACCTACGAGCAGTACTTC. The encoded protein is CASSSTGTYEQYF. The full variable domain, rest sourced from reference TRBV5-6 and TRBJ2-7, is DAGVTQSPTHLIKTRGQQVTLRCSPKSGHDTVSWYQQALGQGPQFIFQYYEEEERQRGNFPDRFSGHQFPNYSSELNVNALLLGDSALYLCASSSTGTYEQYFGPGTRLTVT.

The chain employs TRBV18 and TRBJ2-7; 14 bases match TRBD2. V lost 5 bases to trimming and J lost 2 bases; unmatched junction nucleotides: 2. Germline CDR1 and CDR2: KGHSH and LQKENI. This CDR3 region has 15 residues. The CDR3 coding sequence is TGTGCCAGCTCAGGACTAGCGGGGGGTACCTACGAGCAGTACTTC. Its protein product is CASSGLAGGTYEQYF. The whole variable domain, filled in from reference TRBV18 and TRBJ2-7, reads NAGVMQNPRHLVRRRGQEARLRCSPMKGHSHVYWYRQLPEEGLKFMVYLQKENIIDESGMPKERFSAEFPKEGPSILRIQQVVRGDSAAYFCASSGLAGGTYEQYFGPGTRLTVT.

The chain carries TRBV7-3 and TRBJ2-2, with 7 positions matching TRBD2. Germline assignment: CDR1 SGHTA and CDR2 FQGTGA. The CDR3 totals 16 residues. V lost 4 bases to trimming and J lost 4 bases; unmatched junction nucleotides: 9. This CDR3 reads CASSSAGTTSTGELFF. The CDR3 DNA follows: TGTGCCAGCAGCTCGGCCGGGACTACTTCCACCGGGGAGCTGTTTTTT.

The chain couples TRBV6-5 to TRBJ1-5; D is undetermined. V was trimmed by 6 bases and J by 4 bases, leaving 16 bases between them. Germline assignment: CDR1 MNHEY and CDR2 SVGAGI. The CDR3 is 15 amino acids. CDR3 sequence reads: CASSQSVNRNQPQHF. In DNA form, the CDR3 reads TGTGCCAGCAGCCAGAGCGTGAATAGGAATCAGCCCCAGCATTTT.

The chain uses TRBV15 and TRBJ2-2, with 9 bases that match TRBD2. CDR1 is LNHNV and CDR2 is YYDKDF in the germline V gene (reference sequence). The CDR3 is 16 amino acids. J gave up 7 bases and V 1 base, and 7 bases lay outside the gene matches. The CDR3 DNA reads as TGTGCCACCAGCAGAGCTGCTAGCGGGATAAGCGGGGAGCTGTTTTTT. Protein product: CATSRAASGISGELFF.

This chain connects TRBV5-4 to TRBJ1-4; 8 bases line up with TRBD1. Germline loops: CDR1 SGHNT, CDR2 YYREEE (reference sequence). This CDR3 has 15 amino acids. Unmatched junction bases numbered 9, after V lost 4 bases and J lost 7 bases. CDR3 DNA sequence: TGTGCCAGCAGCGAGGACAGGGATCGTACTGAAAAACTGTTTTTT. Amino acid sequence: CASSEDRDRTEKLFF.

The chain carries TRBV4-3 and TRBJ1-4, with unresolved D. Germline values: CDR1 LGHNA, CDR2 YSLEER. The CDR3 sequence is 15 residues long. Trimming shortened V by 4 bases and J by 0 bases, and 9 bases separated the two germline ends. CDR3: CASSPATATNEKLFF. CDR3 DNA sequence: TGCGCCAGCAGCCCCGCTACTGCAACTAATGAAAAACTGTTTTTT.

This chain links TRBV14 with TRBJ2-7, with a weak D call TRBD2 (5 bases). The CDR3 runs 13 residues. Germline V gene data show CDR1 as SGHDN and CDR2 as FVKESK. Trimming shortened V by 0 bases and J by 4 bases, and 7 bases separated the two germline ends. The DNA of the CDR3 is TGTGCCAGCAGCCAAGAGTCGGGATACGAGCAGTACTTC. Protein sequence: CASSQESGYEQYF.

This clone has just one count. The CDR3 nucleotides read TGTGCCAGCAGTACCCGGACAGGAGGCTTGGTTAGGGAAGCTTTCTTT. Translation gives CASSTRTGGLVREAFF. The V call is TRBV27, the J call TRBJ1-1, with 7 positions matching TRBD1. The germline CDR1 and CDR2 sequences are MNHEY and SMNVEV (reference sequence). The CDR3 has 16 residues. The V gene end was trimmed by 5 bases and the J gene end by 8 bases; junction bases not matched to a gene: 17.

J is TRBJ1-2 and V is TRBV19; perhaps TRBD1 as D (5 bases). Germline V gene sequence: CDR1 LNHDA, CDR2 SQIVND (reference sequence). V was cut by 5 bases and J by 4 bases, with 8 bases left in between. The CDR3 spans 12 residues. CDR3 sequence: CASSPDSYGYTF. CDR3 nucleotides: TGTGCCAGTAGTCCCGACAGCTATGGCTACACCTTC.

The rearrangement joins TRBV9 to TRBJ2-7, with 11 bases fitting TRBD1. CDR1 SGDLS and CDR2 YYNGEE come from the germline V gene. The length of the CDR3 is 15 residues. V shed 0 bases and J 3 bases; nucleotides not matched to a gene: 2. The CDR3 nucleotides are TGTGCCAGCAGCGTAGGAGGGACAGGGGGCTACGAGCAGTACTTC. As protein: CASSVGGTGGYEQYF.

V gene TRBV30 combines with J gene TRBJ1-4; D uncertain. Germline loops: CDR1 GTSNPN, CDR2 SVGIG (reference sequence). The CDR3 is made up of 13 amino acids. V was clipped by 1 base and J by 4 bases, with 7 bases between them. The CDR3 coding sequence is TGTGCCTGGAGTGCGGGATTTAATGAAAAACTGTTTTTT. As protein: CAWSAGFNEKLFF.

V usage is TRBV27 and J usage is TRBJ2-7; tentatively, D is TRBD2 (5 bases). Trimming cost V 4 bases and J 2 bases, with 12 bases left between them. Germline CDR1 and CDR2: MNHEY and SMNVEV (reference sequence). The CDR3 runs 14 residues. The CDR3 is CASSSPPGTYEQYF. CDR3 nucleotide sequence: TGTGCCAGCAGTTCCCCCCCGGGGACCTACGAGCAGTACTTC.

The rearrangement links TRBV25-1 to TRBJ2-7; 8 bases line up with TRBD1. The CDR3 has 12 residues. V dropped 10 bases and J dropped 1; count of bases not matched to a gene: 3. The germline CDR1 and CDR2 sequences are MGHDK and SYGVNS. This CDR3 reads CATTGESYEQYF. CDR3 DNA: TGTGCCACGACAGGGGAGTCCTACGAGCAGTACTTC.

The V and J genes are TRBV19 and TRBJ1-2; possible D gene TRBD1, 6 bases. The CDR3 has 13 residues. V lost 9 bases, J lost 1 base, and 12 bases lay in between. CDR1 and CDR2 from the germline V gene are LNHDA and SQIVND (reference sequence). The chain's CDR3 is CASTQGRNYGYTF. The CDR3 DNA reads TGTGCCAGCACACAGGGACGTAACTATGGCTACACCTTC. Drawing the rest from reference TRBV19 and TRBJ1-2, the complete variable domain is DGGITQSPKYLFRKEGQNVTLSCEQNLNHDAMYWYRQDPGQGLRLIYYSQIVNDFQKGDIAEGYSVSREKKESFPLTVTSAQKNPTAFYLCASTQGRNYGYTFGSGTRLTVV.

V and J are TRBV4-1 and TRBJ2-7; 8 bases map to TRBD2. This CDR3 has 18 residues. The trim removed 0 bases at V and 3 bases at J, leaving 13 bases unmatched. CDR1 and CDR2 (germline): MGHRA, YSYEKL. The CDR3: CASSQDGRPGGPNYEQYF. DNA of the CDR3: TGCGCCAGCAGCCAAGATGGACGACCGGGGGGGCCGAACTACGAGCAGTACTTC.

The CDR3 bases are TGTGCCAGCAGTTTATTGGCGGGAGGACGCACAGATACGCAGTATTTT. This encodes CASSLLAGGRTDTQYF. The chain combines TRBV28 with TRBJ2-3, with 8 bases matching TRBD2. The CDR3 runs to 16 residues. J lost 1 base, V lost 1 base, and 4 bases had no gene match. Germline assignment: CDR1 MDHEN and CDR2 SYDVKM.

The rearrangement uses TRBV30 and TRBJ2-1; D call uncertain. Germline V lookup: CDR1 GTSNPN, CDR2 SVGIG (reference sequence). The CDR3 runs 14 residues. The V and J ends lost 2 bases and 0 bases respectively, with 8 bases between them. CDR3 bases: TGTGCCTGGAGTTCCCATTCCTCCTACAATGAGCAGTTCTTC. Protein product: CAWSSHSSYNEQFF. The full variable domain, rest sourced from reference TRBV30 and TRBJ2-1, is SQTIHQWPATLVQPVGSPLSLECTVEGTSNPNLYWYRQAAGRGLQLLFYSVGIGQISSEVPQNLSASRPQDRQFILSSKKLLLSDSGFYLCAWSSHSSYNEQFFGPGTRLTVL.

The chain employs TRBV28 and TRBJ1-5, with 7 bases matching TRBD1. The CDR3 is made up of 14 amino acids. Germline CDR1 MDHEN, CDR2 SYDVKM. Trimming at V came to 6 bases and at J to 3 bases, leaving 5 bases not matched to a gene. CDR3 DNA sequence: TGTGCCAGCAGGACCGGGACAGTCAATCAGCCCCAGCATTTT. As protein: CASRTGTVNQPQHF.

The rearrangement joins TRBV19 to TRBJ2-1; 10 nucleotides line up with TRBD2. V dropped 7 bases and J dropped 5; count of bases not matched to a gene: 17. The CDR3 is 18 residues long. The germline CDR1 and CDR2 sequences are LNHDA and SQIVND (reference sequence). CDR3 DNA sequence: TGTGCCAGTAACGCAGGCTCGAGCGGGGGGGCTGTTCACAATGAGCAGTTCTTC. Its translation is CASNAGSSGGAVHNEQFF.

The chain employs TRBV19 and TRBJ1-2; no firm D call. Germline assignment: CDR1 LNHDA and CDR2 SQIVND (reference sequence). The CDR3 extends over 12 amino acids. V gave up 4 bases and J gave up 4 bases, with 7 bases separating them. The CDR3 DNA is TGTGCCAGTAGTAGGCTTGCCTATGGCTACACCTTC. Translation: CASSRLAYGYTF.

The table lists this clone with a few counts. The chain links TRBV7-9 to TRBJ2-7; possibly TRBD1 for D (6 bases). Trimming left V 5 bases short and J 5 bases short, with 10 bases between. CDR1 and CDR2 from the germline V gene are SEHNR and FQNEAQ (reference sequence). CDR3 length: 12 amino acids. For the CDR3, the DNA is TGTGCCAGCAGCCCGGACAGTGACGAGCAGTACTTC. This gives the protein CASSPDSDEQYF.

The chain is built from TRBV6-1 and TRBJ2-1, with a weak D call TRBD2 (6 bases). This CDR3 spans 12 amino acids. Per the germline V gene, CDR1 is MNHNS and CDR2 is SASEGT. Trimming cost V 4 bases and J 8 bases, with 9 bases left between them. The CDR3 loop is CASSGQRDEQFF. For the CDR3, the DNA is TGTGCCAGCAGTGGGCAGCGGGATGAGCAGTTCTTC.

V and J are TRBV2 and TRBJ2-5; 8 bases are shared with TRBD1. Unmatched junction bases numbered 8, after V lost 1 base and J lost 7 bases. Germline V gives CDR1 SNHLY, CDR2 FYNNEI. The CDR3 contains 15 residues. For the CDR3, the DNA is TGTGCCAGCAGTGAAGGGCAGGGGGCCCGAGCGACCCAGTACTTC. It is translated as CASSEGQGARATQYF.

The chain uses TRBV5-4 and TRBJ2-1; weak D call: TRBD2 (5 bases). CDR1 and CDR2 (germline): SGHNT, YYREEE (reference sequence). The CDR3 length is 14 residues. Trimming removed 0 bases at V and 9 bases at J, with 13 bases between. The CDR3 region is CASSLGGRWGEQFF. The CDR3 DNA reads TGTGCCAGCAGCTTGGGCGGGCGGTGGGGTGAGCAGTTCTTC.

The DNA of the CDR3 is TGTGCCAGCAGTTACAGTTCGGCTAGCGGGAGCAACGAGCAGTACTTC. Amino acid sequence: CASSYSSASGSNEQYF. This sequence joins TRBV6-5 and TRBJ2-7; 10 bases map to TRBD2. J lost 5 bases, V lost 2 bases, and 9 bases had no gene match. Per germline, CDR1 MNHEY and CDR2 SVGAGI. CDR3 length: 16 amino acids.